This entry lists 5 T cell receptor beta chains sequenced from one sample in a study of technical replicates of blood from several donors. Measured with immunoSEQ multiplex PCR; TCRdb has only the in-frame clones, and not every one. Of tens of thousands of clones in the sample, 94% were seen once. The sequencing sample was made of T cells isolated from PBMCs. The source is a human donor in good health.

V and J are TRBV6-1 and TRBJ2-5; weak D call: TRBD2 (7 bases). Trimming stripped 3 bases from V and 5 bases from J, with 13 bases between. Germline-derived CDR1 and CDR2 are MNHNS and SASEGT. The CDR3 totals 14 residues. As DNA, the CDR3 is TGTGCCAGCAGTGACGCGGGGGCGCGGGAGACCCAGTACTTC. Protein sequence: CASSDAGARETQYF.

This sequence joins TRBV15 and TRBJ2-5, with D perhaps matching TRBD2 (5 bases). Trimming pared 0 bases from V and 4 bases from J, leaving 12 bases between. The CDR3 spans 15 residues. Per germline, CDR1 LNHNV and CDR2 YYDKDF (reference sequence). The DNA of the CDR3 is TGTGCCACCAGCAGAGATACCCCTAGCTTAGAGACCCAGTACTTC. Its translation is CATSRDTPSLETQYF.

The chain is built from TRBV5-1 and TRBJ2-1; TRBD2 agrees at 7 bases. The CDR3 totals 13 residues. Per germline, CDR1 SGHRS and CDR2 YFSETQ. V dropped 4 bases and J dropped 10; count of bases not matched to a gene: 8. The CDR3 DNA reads TGCGCCAGCAGCCAGACTAGCTCTCGAGAGCAGTTCTTC. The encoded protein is CASSQTSSREQFF.

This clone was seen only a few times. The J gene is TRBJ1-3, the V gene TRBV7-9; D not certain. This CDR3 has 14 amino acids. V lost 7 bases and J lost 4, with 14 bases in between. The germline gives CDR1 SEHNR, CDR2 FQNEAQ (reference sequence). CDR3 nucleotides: TGTGCCAGCACCCCTTCGGTTATCGGAAACACCATATATTTT. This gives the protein CASTPSVIGNTIYF.

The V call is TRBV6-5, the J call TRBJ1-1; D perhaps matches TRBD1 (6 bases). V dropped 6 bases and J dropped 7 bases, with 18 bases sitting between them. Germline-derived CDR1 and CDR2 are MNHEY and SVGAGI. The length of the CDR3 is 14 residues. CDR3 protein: CASSQTTGIHEAFF. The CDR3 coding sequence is TGTGCCAGCAGCCAAACTACAGGGATCCATGAAGCTTTCTTT.